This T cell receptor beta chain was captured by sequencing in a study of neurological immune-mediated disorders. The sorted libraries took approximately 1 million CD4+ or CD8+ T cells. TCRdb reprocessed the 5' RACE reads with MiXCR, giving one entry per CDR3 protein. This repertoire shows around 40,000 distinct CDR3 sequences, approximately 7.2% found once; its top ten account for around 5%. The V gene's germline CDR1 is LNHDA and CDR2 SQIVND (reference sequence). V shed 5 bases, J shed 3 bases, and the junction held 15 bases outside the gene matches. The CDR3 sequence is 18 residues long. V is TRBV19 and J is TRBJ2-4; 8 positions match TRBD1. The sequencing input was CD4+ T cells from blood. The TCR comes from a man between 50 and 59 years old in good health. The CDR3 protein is CASSGLWAGGLNKNIQYF. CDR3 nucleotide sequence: TGTGCCAGTAGTGGCCTCTGGGCAGGGGGCTTAAACAAAAACATTCAGTACTTC.